These T cell receptor beta chains were read from a single sample in a study of cytomegalovirus exposure and HLA in healthy donors. The assay was immunoSEQ multiplex PCR, and TCRdb's table has in-frame clones only and misses some. Among about 220,000 clones listed, 80% to 95% were seen once. Material for sequencing was PBMCs. These receptors were collected from a woman aged 18-29 years in good health and CMV-seronegative. Both conserved end residues are part of each CDR3. A D gene is named only where the DNA matches it firmly. Rows may omit the clone size; those that give it use once, few, many or a size class.

CDR3 protein	CDR3 DNA	D gene	V gene	clone size	J gene
CAWTGTGANVLTF	TGTGCCTGGACAGGGACTGGGGCCAACGTCCTGACTTTC	.	TRBV30	.	TRBJ2-6
CAIRRPTGEQYF	TGTGCCATCAGAAGGCCCACGGGCGAGCAGTACTTC	.	TRBV10-3	few	TRBJ2-7
CASSLLQGNYGYTF	TGCGCCAGCAGCCTACTCCAGGGGAACTATGGCTACACCTTC	.	TRBV5-1	.	TRBJ1-2
CASTPGGETVYGYTF	TGTGCCAGCACCCCCGGGGGGGAGACCGTTTATGGCTACACCTTC	.	TRBV5-6	.	TRBJ1-2
CASSLDRDQPQHF	TGTGCCAGCAGTTTGGACAGAGATCAGCCCCAGCATTTT	.	TRBV27	.	TRBJ1-5
CAWTRDRGGYEQYF	TGTGCCTGGACTAGGGACAGGGGAGGATACGAGCAGTACTTC	TRBD1	TRBV30	.	TRBJ2-7
CASSPRQGFPNEQFF	TGTGCCAGCTCACCCCGACAGGGATTCCCCAATGAGCAGTTCTTC	TRBD1	TRBV18	.	TRBJ2-1
CAWSPKGTSGRGYNEQFF	TGTGCCTGGAGCCCCAAGGGGACTAGCGGGAGAGGGTACAATGAGCAGTTCTTC	TRBD2	TRBV30	.	TRBJ2-1
CASRRQGADEQFF	TGTGCCAGCAGGCGACAGGGGGCTGATGAGCAGTTCTTC	TRBD1	TRBV11-3	.	TRBJ2-1
CASSLVRSSGDNEQFF	TGTGCCAGCAGCTTAGTCAGGTCTAGCGGAGACAATGAGCAGTTCTTC	TRBD2	TRBV7-8	.	TRBJ2-1